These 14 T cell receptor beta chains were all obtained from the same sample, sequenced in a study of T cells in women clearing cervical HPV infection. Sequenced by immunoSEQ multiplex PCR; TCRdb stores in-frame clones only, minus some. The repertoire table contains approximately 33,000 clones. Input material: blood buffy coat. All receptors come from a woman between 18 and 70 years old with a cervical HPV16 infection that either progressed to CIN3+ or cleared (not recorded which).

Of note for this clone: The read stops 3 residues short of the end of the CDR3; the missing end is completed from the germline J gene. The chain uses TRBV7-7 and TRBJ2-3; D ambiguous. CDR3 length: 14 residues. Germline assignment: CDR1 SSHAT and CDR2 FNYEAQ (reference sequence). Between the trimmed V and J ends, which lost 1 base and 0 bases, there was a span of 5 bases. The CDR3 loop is CASSLGPSTDTQYF. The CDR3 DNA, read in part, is TGTGCCAGCAGCTTAGGGCCTAGCACAGATACG.

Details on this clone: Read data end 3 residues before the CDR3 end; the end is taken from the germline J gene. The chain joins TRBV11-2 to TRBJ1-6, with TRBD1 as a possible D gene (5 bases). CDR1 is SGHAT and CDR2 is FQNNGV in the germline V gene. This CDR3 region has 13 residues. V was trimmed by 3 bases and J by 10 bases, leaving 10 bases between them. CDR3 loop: CASSFHRSSPLHF. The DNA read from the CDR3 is TGTGCCAGCAGCTTTCACAGGTCATCACCC.

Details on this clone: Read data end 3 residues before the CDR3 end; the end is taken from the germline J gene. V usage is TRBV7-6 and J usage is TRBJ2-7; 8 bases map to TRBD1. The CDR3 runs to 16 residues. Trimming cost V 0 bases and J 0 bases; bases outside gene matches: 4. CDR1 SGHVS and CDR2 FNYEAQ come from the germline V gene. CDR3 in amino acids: CASSLAWDRSSYEQYF. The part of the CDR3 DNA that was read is TGTGCCAGCAGCTTAGCCTGGGACAGGAGCTCCTACGAG. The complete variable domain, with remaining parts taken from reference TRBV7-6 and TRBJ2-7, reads GAGVSQSPRYKVTKRGQDVALRCDPISGHVSLYWYRQALGQGPEFLTYFNYEAQQDKSGLPNDRFSAERPEGSISTLTIQRTEQRDSAMYRCASSLAWDRSSYEQYFGPGTRLTVT.

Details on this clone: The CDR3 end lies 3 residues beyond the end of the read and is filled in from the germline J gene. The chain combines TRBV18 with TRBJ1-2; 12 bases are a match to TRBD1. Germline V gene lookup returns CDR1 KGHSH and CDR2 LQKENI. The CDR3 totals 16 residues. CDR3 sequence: CASSTGTGGSYNDYTF. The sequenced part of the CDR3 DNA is TGTGCCAGCTCAACCGGGACAGGGGGCTCCTACAATGAC. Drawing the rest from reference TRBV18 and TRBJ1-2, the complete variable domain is NAGVMQNPRHLVRRRGQEARLRCSPMKGHSHVYWYRQLPEEGLKFMVYLQKENIIDESGMPKERFSAEFPKEGPSILRIQQVVRGDSAAYFCASSTGTGGSYNDYTFGSGTRLTVV.

CDR3 in amino acids: CASSPGERAKNIQYF. The DNA read from the CDR3 is TGTGCCAGCAGCCCTGGGGAGCGGGCCAAAAACATT. The rearrangement links TRBV11-2 to TRBJ2-4; possibly TRBD2 for D (5 bases). The sequenced fragment ends 3 residues before the CDR3 boundary, so the rest is inferred from the germline J gene. V gave up 5 bases and J gave up 1 base, with 12 bases separating them. Germline loops: CDR1 SGHAT, CDR2 FQNNGV. This CDR3 is 15 amino acids long.

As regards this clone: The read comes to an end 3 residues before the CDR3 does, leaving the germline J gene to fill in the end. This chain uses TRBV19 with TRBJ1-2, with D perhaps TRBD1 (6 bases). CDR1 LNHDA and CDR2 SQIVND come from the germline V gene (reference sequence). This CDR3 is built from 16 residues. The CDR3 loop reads CASSIPRGGGTDTYTF. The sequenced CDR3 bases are TGTGCCAGTAGTATACCGAGGGGGGGTGGCACAGATACC.

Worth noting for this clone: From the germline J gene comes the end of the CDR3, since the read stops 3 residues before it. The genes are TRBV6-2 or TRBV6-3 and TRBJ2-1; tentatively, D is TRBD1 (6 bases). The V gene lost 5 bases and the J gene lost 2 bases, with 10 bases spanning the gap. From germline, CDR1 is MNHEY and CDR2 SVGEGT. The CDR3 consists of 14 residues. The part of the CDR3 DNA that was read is TGTGCCAGCAGTGCGACAGGTCCCTACAATGAG. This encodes CASSATGPYNE. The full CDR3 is CASSATGPYNEQFF.

The part of the CDR3 DNA that was read is TGTGCCAGCAGCCAGGAGGTTTCCCCCTACTACCAAGAGACC. This gives the protein CASSQEVSPYYQET. The full CDR3 is CASSQEVSPYYQETQYF. The rearrangement joins TRBV7-7 to TRBJ2-5; D perhaps matches TRBD2 (5 bases). The CDR3 goes on 3 residues after the read ends, and that part is filled in from the germline J gene. Germline V lookup: CDR1 SSHAT, CDR2 FNYEAQ (reference sequence). CDR3 size: 17 residues. The ends were cut back, 5 bases at V and 0 bases at J, with 19 bases in the middle.

CDR3 bases read: TGTGCCAGCAGCTTATTAGGGGGGGTGAACACTGAA. It specifies CASSLLGGVNTE. The full CDR3 reads CASSLLGGVNTEAFF. This chain joins TRBV7-2 and TRBJ1-1; tentative D call: TRBD1 (6 bases). The missing CDR3 end, 3 residues past where the read stops, is filled in from the germline J gene. This CDR3 spans 15 amino acids. Germline lookup yields CDR1 SGHTA and CDR2 FQGNSA. Trimming shortened V by 2 bases and J by 0 bases, and 10 bases separated the two germline ends.

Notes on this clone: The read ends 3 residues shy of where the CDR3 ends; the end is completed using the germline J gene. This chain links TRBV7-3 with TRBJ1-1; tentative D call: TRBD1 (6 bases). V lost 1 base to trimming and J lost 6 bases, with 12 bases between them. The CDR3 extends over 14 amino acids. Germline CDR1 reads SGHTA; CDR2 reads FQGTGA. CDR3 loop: CASSLNTGGSEAFF. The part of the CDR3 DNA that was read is TGTGCCAGCAGCTTAAATACGGGGGGCTCTGAA.

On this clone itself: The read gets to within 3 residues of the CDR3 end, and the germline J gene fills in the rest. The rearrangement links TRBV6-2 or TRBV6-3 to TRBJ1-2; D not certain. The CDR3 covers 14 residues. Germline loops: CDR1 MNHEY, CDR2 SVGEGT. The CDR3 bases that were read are TGTGCCAGCAGCCGGGGAGGGAATTCCTACGAC. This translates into CASSRGGNSYD. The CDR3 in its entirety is CASSRGGNSYDYTF.

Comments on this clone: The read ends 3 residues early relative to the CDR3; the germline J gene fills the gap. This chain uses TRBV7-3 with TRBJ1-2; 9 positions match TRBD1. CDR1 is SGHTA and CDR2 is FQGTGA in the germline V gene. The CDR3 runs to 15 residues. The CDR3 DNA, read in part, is TGTGCCAGCAGCTTAACGGGGGGACAGGGATACGAC. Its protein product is CASSLTGGQGYD. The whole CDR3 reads CASSLTGGQGYDYTF.

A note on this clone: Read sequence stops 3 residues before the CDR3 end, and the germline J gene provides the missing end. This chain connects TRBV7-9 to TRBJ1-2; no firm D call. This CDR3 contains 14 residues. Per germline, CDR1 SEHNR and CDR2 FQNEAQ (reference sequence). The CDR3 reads CASQGLTTLDTYTF. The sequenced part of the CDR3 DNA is TGTGCCAGCCAAGGTCTTACGACATTAGATACC.

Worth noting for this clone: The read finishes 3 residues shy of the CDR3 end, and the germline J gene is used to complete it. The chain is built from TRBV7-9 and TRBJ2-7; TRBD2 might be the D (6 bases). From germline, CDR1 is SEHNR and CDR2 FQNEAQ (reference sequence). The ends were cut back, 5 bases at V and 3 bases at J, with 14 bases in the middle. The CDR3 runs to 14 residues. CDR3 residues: CASSQRDLGYEQYF. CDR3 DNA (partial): TGTGCCAGCAGCCAAAGGGACTTGGGCTACGAG.